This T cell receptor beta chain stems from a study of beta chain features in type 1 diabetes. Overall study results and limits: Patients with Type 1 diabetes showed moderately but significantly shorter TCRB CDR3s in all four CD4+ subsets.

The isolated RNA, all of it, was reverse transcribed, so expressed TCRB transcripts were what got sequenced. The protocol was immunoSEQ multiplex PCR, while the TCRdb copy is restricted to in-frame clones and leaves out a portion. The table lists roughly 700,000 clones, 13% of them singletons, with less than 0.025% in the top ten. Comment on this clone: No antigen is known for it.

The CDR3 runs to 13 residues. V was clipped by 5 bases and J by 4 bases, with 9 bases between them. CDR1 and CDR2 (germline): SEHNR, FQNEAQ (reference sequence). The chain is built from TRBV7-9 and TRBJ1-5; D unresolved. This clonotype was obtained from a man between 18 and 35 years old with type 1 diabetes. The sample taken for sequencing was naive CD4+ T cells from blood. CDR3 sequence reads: CASSPSINQPQHF. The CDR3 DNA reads TGTGCCAGCAGCCCCTCGATTAATCAGCCCCAGCATTTT.